This T cell receptor beta chain is drawn from a study of T cell responses to AZD1222 COVID-19 vaccine. The data were produced by immunoSEQ multiplex PCR, yet TCRdb's version contains in-frame clones alone and is incomplete. The sample consists of about 130,000 clones, about four fifths of them appearing once. CDR1 is SGDLS, CDR2 YYNGEE, per germline. With 0 bases removed from V and 3 bases from J, the gap between germline ends came to 12 bases. There are 16 residues in the CDR3. The chain recombines TRBV9 with TRBJ1-4; TRBD1 might be the D (5 bases). This clonotype was obtained from an adult in good health. The sequenced sample was peripheral blood, obtained on day 0 of AZD1222 vaccination. CDR3 protein: CASSVAMTAANEKLFF. For the CDR3, the DNA is TGTGCCAGCAGCGTAGCTATGACAGCTGCTAATGAAAAACTGTTTTTT. Full variable domain (rest looked up from reference TRBV9 and TRBJ1-4): DSGVTQTPKHLITATGQRVTLRCSPRSGDLSVYWYQQSLDQGLQFLIQYYNGEERAKGNILERFSAQQFPDLHSELNLSSLELGDSALYFCASSVAMTAANEKLFFGSGTQLSVL.